The 9 T cell receptor beta chains presented below share a single source sample, sequenced in a study of graft-versus-host responses after intestinal transplantation. TCRdb's table, derived via immunoSEQ multiplex PCR, lists solely in-frame clones and lacks some. The repertoire holds roughly 7,000 clones, roughly a quarter seen once, with approximately 5% in the top ten. Sequencing used alloreactive CD4+ T cells from a mixed lymphocyte reaction culture, obtained before intestinal transplant. Subset given: CFSE-low proliferating T cells sorted from roughly six-day pre-transplant mixed lymphocyte reaction (GvH or HvG direction). The source of these receptors is a human patient who received an intestinal transplant.

The chain couples TRBV11-2 to TRBJ2-7; 7 bases agree with TRBD2. Losses at the gene ends were 1 base for V and 7 bases for J; bases not matched to a gene: 7. The germline V gene has CDR1 SGHAT and CDR2 FQNNGV. The CDR3 has 14 residues. CDR3 DNA: TGTGCCAGCAGCTTAGCCCGGGAGGTGGGGGAGCAGTACTTC. This codes for CASSLAREVGEQYF.

Only a few counts were recorded for this clone. The V and J genes are TRBV29-1 and TRBJ2-3; TRBD2 aligns across 7 bases. Unmatched junction bases numbered 7, after V lost 7 bases and J lost 3 bases. Germline CDR1 and CDR2: SQVTM and ANQGSEA. The CDR3 contains 13 residues. This CDR3 is CSAKGGLTDTQYF. CDR3 nucleotides: TGCAGCGCCAAGGGAGGGTTGACAGATACGCAGTATTTT.

The chain uses TRBV11-3 and TRBJ2-2; D ambiguous. The CDR3 is 14 amino acids. Per germline, CDR1 SGHNT and CDR2 YENEEA. Trimming removed 6 bases at V and 1 base at J, with 9 bases between. CDR3 bases: TGTGCCAGCAGGTGGACGGGGAACACCGGGGAGCTGTTTTTT. Translating gives CASRWTGNTGELFF.

Regarding this clone: A far larger clone is only one base removed, so a read error is likely. At the DNA level, this CDR3 is encoded by other sequences in the same sample as well. The J gene is TRBJ1-1, the V gene TRBV6-6, with D perhaps matching TRBD1 (5 bases). Germline CDR1 is MNHNY and CDR2 is SVGAGI (reference sequence). This CDR3 spans 13 amino acids. The CDR3 here is CASEAAGTTEAFF. CDR3 DNA sequence: TGTGCGAGCGAGGCGGCAGGGACTACTGAAGCTTTCTTT.

The chain couples TRBV4-2 to TRBJ2-1; 12 nucleotides agree with TRBD2. The length of the CDR3 is 16 residues. Trimming removed 2 bases from V and 8 bases from J; junction bases left unmatched: 7. Germline assignment: CDR1 LGHNA and CDR2 YNFKEQ. The chain's CDR3 is CASSQQLAGGYDEQFF. In DNA form, the CDR3 reads TGTGCCAGCAGCCAACAACTAGCGGGAGGATACGATGAGCAGTTCTTC.

This chain links TRBV7-9 with TRBJ1-2, with D possibly TRBD1 on 5 matching bases. The CDR3 is 14 amino acids. Germline V lookup: CDR1 SEHNR, CDR2 FQNEAQ (reference sequence). Trimming pared 3 bases from V and 7 bases from J, leaving 15 bases between. CDR3 in amino acids: CASSLGQGLGGYTF. The CDR3, as DNA: TGTGCCAGCAGCTTGGGGCAGGGCTTAGGTGGCTACACCTTC.

This clone is deemed medium-sized. The V and J genes are TRBV19 and TRBJ1-5; maybe TRBD1 (5 bases). V was clipped by 6 bases and J by 2 bases, with 14 bases between them. Germline lookup yields CDR1 LNHDA and CDR2 SQIVND (reference sequence). This CDR3 spans 15 amino acids. The DNA for the CDR3 is TGTGCCAGTAGCATGGGGCAGGGTGGCAATCAGCCCCAGCATTTT. It specifies CASSMGQGGNQPQHF.

V and J are TRBV5-1 and TRBJ1-1, with TRBD1 as a possible D gene (5 bases). Trimming took off 1 base at V and 3 bases at J, with 13 bases between the two ends. Germline V gene sequence: CDR1 SGHRS, CDR2 YFSETQ. This CDR3 is 15 amino acids long. The CDR3 loop is CASSLFRGGDTEAFF. The CDR3 region has the DNA TGCGCCAGCAGCTTGTTCCGGGGGGGGGACACTGAAGCTTTCTTT.

The chain carries TRBV6-1 and TRBJ2-7; 10 bases agree with TRBD2. Germline V gene data show CDR1 as MNHNS and CDR2 as SASEGT. CDR3 size: 15 residues. The V and J ends lost 4 bases and 0 bases, in that order; junction bases with no gene match: 3. Here the CDR3 reads CASSVAGGLSYEQYF. The CDR3 DNA follows: TGTGCCAGCAGTGTAGCGGGAGGACTCTCCTACGAGCAGTACTTC.